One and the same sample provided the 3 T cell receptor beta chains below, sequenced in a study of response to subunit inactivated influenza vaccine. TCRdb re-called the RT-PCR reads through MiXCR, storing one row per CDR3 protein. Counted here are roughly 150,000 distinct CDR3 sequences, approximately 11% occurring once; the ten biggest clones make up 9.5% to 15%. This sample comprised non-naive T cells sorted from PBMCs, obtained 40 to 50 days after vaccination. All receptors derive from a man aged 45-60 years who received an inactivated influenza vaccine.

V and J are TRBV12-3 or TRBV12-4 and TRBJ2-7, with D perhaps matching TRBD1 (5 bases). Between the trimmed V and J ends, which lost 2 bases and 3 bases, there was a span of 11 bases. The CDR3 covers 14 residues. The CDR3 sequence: CASSLSGINYEQYF. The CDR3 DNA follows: TGTGCCAGCAGTTTATCAGGGATTAACTACGAGCAGTACTTC.

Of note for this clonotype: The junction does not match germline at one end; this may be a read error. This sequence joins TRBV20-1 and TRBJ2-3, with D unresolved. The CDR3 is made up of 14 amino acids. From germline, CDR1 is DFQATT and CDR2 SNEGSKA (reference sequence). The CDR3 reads CSVRTTDSTDTQYF. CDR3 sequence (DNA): TGCAGTGTTAGAACGACGGATAGCACAGATACGCAGTATTTT.

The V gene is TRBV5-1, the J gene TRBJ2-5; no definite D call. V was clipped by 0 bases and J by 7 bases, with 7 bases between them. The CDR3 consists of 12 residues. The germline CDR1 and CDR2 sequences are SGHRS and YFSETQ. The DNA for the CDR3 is TGCGCCAGCAGCTTGGGACCTGGGACCCAGTACTTC. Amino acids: CASSLGPGTQYF.